Reported below is one T cell receptor (beta chain). The antigen is not known. The data were taken from a study of CD8 T cells in ankylosing spondylitis. Study-level results: Some of these motif variants have turned up before, in reports on reactive arthritis synovial fluid and blood.

From the 5' RACE reads, TCRdb called clonotypes with MiXCR, one entry per CDR3 protein. The sample has hundreds of thousands of distinct CDR3 sequences, more than 20% seen once. Germline-derived CDR1 and CDR2 are SGHNT and YENEEA. V lost 2 bases, J lost 5 bases, and 2 bases stayed unmatched. The CDR3 length is 14 residues. Sequenced sample: blood, either unsorted or a sorted T cell fraction (not recorded which). V usage is TRBV11-3 and J usage is TRBJ2-1; 8 bases align to TRBD1. The receptor was derived from a female donor with ankylosing spondylitis or in good health (not recorded which). CDR3 DNA: TGTGCCAGCAGCTTACAGGGGGCTAACAATGAGCAGTTCTTC. Translation gives CASSLQGANNEQFF.